This T cell receptor (beta chain) was captured in a study of PD-1 blockade in classical Hodgkin lymphoma. The study's findings and limits: Complete responders started with a diversity level that resembled newly diagnosed patients at baseline. By C4D1, CD4+ diversity increased significantly, especially in complete responders. Reported findings placed baseline TCR diversity lower in newly diagnosed patients (compared with healthy donors).

Concerning this clone: Antigen: not known.

CDR3 length: 13 amino acids. V lost 3 bases and J 7 bases, leaving 12 bases between the germline ends. Looked up from germline, CDR1 is LGHNA and CDR2 is YNFKEQ. This table comes from immunoSEQ multiplex PCR, and its TCRdb copy is limited to in-frame clones, with some not included. The sample shows approximately 28,000 clones, approximately 80% of them seen only once. Time point noted: cycle 4 day 1 (C4D1), after 5 to 7 weeks of nivolumab. The patients all showed relapse after autologous stem cell transplantation, while their brentuximab vedotin exposure varied. Researchers report purifying CD4+ T cells from thawed PBMCs by magnetic negative selection.

This clonotype was sampled from a human donor with classical Hodgkin lymphoma. This sequence joins TRBV4-2 and TRBJ1-1, with D perhaps TRBD1 (6 bases). The input for sequencing was CD4+ T cells from blood, taken before the fourth cycle of nivolumab. CDR3 protein: CASSQGGASEAFF. CDR3 DNA sequence: TGTGCCAGCAGCCAGGGGGGGGCTAGTGAAGCTTTCTTT.